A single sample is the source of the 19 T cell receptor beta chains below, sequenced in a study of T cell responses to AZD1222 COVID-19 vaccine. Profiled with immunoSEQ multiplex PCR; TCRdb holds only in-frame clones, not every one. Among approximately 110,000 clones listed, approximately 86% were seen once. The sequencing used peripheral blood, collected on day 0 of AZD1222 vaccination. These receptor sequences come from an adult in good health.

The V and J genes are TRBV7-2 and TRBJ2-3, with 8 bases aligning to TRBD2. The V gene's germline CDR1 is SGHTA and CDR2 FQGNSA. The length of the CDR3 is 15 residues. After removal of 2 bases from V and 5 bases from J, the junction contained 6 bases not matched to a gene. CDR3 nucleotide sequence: TGTGCCAGCAGCTTATTCGGGGGGGCGGTAGATACGCAGTATTTT. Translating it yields CASSLFGGAVDTQYF. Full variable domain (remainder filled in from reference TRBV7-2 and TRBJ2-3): GAGVSQSPSNKVTEKGKDVELRCDPISGHTALYWYRQSLGQGLEFLIYFQGNSAPDKSGLPSDRFSAERTGGSVSTLTIQRTQQEDSAVYLCASSLFGGAVDTQYFGPGTRLTVL.

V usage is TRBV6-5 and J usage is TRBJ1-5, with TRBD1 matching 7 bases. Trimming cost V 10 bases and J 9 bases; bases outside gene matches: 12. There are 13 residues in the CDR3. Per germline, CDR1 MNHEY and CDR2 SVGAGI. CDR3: CATHATQGGPQHF. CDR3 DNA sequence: TGTGCCACCCATGCAACCCAGGGGGGGCCCCAGCATTTT.

CDR3 in DNA: TGTGCCAGTAGTATACAGGGGGCGGACTATGGCTACACCTTC. This encodes CASSIQGADYGYTF. The V gene is TRBV19, the J gene TRBJ1-2; 8 bases map to TRBD1. CDR3 length equals 14 residues. Germline V gene sequence: CDR1 LNHDA, CDR2 SQIVND (reference sequence). V was pared by 2 bases and J by 3 bases, with 2 bases of the junction left unmatched.

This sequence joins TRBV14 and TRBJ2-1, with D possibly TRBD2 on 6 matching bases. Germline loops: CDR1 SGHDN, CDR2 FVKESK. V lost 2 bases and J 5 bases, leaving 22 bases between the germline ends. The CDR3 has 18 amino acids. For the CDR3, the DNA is TGTGCCAGCAGCCAACTCTGGGAGGACGGATGGAGGGACAATGAGCAGTTCTTC. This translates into CASSQLWEDGWRDNEQFF.

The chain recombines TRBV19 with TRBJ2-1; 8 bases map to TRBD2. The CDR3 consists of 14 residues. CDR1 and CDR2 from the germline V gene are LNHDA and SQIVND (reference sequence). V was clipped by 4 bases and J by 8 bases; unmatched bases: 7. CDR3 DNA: TGTGCCAGTAGTACCGGGACTAGATCGCATGAGCAGTTCTTC. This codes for CASSTGTRSHEQFF.

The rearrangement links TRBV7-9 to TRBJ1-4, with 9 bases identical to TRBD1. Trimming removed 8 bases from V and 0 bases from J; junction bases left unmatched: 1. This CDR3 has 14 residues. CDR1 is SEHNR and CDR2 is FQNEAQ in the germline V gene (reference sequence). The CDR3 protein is CASGQGTTNEKLFF. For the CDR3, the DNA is TGTGCCAGCGGACAGGGGACAACTAATGAAAAACTGTTTTTT.

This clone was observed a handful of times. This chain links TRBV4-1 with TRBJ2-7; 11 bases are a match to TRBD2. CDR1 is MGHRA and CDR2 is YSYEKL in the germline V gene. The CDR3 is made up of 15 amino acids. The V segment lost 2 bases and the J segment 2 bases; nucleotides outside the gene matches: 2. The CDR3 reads CASSQQGLAAYEQYF. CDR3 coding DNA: TGCGCCAGCAGCCAACAGGGACTAGCGGCCTACGAGCAGTACTTC.

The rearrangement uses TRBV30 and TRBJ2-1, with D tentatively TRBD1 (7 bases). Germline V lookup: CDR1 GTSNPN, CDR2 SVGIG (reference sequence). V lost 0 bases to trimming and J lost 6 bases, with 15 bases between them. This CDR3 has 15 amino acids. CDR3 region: CAWSVAQGGPNEQFF. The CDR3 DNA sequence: TGTGCCTGGAGTGTTGCCCAGGGGGGACCCAATGAGCAGTTCTTC.

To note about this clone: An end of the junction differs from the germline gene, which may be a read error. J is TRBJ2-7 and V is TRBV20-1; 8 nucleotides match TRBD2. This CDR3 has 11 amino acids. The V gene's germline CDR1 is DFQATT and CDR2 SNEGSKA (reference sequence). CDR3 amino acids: CSARGPGLVPF. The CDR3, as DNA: TGCAGTGCCAGGGGTCCGGGACTAGTCCCTTTC.

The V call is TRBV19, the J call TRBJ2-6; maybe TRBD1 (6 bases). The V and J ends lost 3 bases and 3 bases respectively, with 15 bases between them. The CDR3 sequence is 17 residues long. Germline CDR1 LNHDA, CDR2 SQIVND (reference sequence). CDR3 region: CASSIVRGQRGANVLTF. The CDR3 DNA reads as TGTGCCAGTAGTATTGTCAGGGGTCAGCGTGGGGCCAACGTCCTGACTTTC.

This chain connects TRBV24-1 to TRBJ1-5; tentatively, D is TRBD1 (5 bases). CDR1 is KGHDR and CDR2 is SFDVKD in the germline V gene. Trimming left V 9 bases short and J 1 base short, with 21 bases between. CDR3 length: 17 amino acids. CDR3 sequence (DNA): TGTGCCACCCCCCGGGGCGGTAGTATATTGAGCAATCAGCCCCAGCATTTT. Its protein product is CATPRGGSILSNQPQHF.

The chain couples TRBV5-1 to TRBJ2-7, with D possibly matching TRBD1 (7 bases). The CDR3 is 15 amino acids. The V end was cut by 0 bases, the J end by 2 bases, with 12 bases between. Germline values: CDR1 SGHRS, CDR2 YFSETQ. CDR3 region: CASSLGRGTAYEQYF. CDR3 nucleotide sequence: TGCGCCAGCAGCTTGGGCCGCGGGACAGCCTACGAGCAGTACTTC.

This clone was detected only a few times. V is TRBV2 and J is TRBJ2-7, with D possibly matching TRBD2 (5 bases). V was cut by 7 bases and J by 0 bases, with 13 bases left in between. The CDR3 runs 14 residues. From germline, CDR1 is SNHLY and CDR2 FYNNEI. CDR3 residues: CASTRGQVSYEQYF. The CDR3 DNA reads TGTGCCAGCACCCGAGGGCAGGTCTCCTACGAGCAGTACTTC.

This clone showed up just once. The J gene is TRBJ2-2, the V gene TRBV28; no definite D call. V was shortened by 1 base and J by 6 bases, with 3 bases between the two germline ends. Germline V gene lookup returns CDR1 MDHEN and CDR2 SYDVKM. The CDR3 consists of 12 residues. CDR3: CASSLYPGELFF. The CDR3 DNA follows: TGTGCCAGCAGTTTATATCCCGGGGAGCTGTTTTTT.

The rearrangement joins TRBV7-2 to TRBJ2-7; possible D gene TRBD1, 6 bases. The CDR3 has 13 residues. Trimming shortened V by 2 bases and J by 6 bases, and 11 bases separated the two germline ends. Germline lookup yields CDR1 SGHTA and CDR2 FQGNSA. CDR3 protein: CASSLSRGSEQYF. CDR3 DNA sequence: TGTGCCAGCAGCTTAAGCAGGGGTAGCGAGCAGTACTTC.

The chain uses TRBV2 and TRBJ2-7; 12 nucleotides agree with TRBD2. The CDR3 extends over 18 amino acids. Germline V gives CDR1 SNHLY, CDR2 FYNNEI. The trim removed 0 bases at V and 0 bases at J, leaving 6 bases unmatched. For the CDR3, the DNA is TGTGCCAGCAGTGAAGCTGGACTAGCGGGATCTAGCTCCTACGAGCAGTACTTC. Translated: CASSEAGLAGSSSYEQYF.

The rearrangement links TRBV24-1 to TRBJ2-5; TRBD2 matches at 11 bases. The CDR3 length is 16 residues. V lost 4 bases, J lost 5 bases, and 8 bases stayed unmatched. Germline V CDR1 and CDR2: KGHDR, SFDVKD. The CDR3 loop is CATSESLTSGSETQYF. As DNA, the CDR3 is TGTGCCACCAGTGAATCGCTTACTAGCGGGAGTGAGACCCAGTACTTC.

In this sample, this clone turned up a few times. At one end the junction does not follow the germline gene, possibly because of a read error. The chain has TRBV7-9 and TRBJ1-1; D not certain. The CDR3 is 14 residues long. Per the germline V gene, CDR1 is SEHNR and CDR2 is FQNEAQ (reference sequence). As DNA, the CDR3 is TGTGCCAGCACCTTAGCAGAGATGAACACTGAAGCTTTCTTT. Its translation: CASTLAEMNTEAFF.

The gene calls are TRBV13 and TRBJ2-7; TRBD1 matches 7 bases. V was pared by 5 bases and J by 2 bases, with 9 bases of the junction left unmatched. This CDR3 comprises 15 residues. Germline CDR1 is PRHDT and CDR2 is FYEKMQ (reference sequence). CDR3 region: CASSLQGSTAYEQYF. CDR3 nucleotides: TGTGCCAGCAGCCTACAGGGGTCCACCGCCTACGAGCAGTACTTC.